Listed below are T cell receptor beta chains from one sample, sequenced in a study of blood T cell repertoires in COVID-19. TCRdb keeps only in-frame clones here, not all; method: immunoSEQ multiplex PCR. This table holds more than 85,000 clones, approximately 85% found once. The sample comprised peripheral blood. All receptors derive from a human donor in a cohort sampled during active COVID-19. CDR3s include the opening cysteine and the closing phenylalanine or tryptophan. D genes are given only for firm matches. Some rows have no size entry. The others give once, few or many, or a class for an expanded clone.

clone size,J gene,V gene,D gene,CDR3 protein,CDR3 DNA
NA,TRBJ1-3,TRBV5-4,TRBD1,CASSRGQASLDTIYF,TGTGCCAGCAGCCGGGGACAGGCCTCCTTGGACACCATATATTTT
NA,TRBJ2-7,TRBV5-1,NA,CASNYDLTYEQYF,TGCGCCAGCAACTACGACTTGACCTACGAGCAGTACTTC
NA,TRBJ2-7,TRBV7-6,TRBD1,CASSLGGQSAYEQYF,TGTGCCAGCAGCTTAGGGGGACAGTCCGCCTACGAGCAGTACTTC
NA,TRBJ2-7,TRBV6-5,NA,CASSYGQGPFYEQYF,TGTGCCAGCAGTTACGGGCAGGGGCCTTTCTACGAGCAGTACTTC
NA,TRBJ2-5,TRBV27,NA,CASSMEGPGETQYF,TGTGCCAGCAGTATGGAGGGCCCGGGGGAGACCCAGTACTTC
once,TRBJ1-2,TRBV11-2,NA,CASSLGQNYGYTF,TGTGCCAGCAGCCTTGGACAGAACTATGGCTACACCTTC
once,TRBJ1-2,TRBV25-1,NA,CASQNPGINYGYTF,TGTGCCAGCCAAAACCCGGGTATTAACTATGGCTACACCTTC
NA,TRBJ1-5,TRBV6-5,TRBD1,CASRGQGGQPQHF,TGTGCCAGCAGAGGACAGGGAGGTCAGCCCCAGCATTTT
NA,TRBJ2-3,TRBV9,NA,CASSVDSGGTDTQYF,TGTGCCAGCAGCGTAGATAGCGGCGGCACAGATACGCAGTATTTT
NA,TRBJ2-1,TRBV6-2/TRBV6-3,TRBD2,CASSYGVGGYNEQFF,TGTGCCAGCAGTTACGGGGTGGGAGGGTACAATGAGCAGTTCTTC
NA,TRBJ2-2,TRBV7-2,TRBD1,CASSLASRGTGELFF,TGTGCCAGCAGCTTAGCGTCCAGGGGGACCGGGGAGCTGTTTTTT
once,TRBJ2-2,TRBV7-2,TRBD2,CASSSTSGGASGELFF,TGTGCCAGCAGTTCGACTAGCGGGGGGGCCTCCGGGGAGCTGTTTTTT
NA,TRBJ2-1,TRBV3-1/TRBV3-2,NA,CASSASGTTYNEQFF,TGTGCCAGCAGCGCAAGCGGTACCACCTACAATGAGCAGTTCTTC
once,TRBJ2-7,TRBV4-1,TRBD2,CASSQASSGPYEQYF,TGCGCCAGCAGCCAAGCTTCTAGCGGACCCTACGAGCAGTACTTC
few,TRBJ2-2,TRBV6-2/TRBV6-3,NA,CASSYYGGGPAGELFF,TGTGCCAGCAGTTACTACGGGGGAGGACCTGCCGGGGAGCTGTTTTTT
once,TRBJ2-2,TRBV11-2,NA,CASSPIPGPNTGELFF,TGTGCCAGCAGCCCCATCCCGGGTCCGAACACCGGGGAGCTGTTTTTT
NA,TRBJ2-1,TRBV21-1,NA,CASSKGYRGAPYNEQFF,TGTGCCAGCAGCAAAGGCTACAGGGGAGCCCCCTACAATGAGCAGTTCTTC
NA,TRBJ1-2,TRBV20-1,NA,CSASTLDRWGYTF,TGCAGTGCTAGTACCCTCGACAGATGGGGCTACACCTTC
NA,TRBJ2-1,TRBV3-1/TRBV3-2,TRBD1,CASSTDRGNEQFF,TGTGCCAGCAGCACCGACAGGGGGAATGAGCAGTTCTTC
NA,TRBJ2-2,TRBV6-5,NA,CASSYVTANTGELFF,TGTGCCAGCAGTTACGTAACAGCGAACACCGGGGAGCTGTTTTTT
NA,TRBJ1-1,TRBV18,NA,CASSPTGRNTEAFF,TGTGCCAGCTCACCAACCGGGAGGAACACTGAAGCTTTCTTT
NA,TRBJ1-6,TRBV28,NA,CASKGGKPPLHF,TGTGCCAGTAAGGGAGGGAAGCCACCCCTCCACTTT
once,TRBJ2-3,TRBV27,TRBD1,CASSLRDSRTDTQYF,TGTGCCAGCAGTTTACGGGACAGCCGCACAGATACGCAGTATTTT
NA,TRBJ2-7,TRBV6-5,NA,CASIRSTATYEQYF,TGTGCCAGCATCCGCTCGACAGCTACCTACGAGCAGTACTTC
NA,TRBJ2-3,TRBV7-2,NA,CASRNSGRPTDTQYF,TGTGCCAGCAGAAATAGCGGAAGGCCCACAGATACGCAGTATTTT
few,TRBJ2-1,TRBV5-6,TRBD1,CASSPTPGTGAYNEQFF,TGTGCCAGCAGCCCAACGCCCGGGACAGGGGCCTACAATGAGCAGTTCTTC
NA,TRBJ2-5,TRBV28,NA,CASSSPITPAEVETQYF,TGTGCCAGCAGTTCCCCCATTACCCCCGCGGAGGTGGAGACCCAGTACTTC
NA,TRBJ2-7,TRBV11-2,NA,CASSSGQGGFTYEQYF,TGTGCCAGCAGCTCTGGGCAGGGGGGCTTTACATACGAGCAGTACTTC
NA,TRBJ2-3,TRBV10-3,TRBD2,CAISEALAGGLGDTQYF,TGTGCCATCAGTGAGGCGCTAGCGGGGGGGCTCGGGGATACGCAGTATTTT
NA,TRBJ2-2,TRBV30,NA,CAWSRGDHTGELFF,TGTGCCTGGAGTCGCGGGGACCACACCGGGGAGCTGTTTTTT
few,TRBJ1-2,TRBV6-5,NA,CASKGRTAWGYTF,TGTGCCAGCAAGGGTCGGACAGCTTGGGGCTACACCTTC
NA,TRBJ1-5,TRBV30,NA,CAWSTGRGPNQPQHF,TGTGCCTGGAGTACCGGAAGGGGTCCCAATCAGCCCCAGCATTTT
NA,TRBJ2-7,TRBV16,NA,CASSPMGGYEQYF,TGTGCCAGCAGCCCGATGGGGGGATACGAGCAGTACTTC
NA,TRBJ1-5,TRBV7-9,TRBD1,CASSSDRDNQPQHF,TGTGCCAGCAGCTCTGACAGGGATAATCAGCCCCAGCATTTT
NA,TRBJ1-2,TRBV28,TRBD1,CASSTFNKGTGNYGYTF,TGTGCCAGCTCCACCTTCAACAAAGGGACAGGGAACTATGGCTACACCTTC
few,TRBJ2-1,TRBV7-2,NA,CASSLGGSGVYNEQFF,TGTGCCAGCAGCTTAGGGGGTAGCGGAGTCTACAATGAGCAGTTCTTC
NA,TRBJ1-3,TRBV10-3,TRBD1,CAITSSDRGSGNTIYF,TGTGCCATCACTTCCTCGGACAGGGGCTCTGGAAACACCATATATTTT
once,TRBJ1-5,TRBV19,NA,CASSIDHEWQPQHF,TGTGCCAGTAGTATAGATCATGAGTGGCAGCCCCAGCATTTT
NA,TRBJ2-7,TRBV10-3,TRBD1,CAIAGQGSYEQYF,TGTGCCATCGCCGGACAGGGGTCCTACGAGCAGTACTTC
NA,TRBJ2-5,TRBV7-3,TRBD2,CASSLSSGAEETQYF,TGTGCCAGCAGCTTATCTAGCGGGGCCGAAGAGACCCAGTACTTC
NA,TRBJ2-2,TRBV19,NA,CASSILRAVTGELFF,TGTGCCAGTAGTATTCTGCGGGCCGTCACCGGGGAGCTGTTTTTT
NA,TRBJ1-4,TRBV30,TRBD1,CAWSNRAGGGEKLFF,TGTGCCTGGAGTAATAGGGCAGGGGGAGGAGAAAAACTGTTTTTT
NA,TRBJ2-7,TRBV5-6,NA,CASSRRGFYEQYF,TGTGCCAGCAGCCGCAGGGGATTCTACGAGCAGTACTTC
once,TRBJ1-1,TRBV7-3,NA,CASSLTRVNTEAFF,TGTGCCAGCAGCTTAACCAGGGTGAACACTGAAGCTTTCTTT
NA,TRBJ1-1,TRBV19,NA,CASSTETESMNTEAFF,TGTGCCAGTAGTACGGAGACAGAGTCAATGAACACTGAAGCTTTCTTT
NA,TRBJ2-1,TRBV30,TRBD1,CAWTSIRGHEQFF,TGTGCCTGGACTAGCATCAGGGGGCATGAGCAGTTCTTC
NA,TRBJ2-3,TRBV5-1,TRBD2,CASMRSGARDTQYF,TGCGCCAGCATGAGGAGCGGGGCCCGGGATACGCAGTATTTT
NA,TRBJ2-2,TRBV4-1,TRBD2,CASSHSGMDTGELFF,TGCGCCAGCAGCCATAGCGGGATGGACACCGGGGAGCTGTTTTTT